This T cell receptor (beta chain) comes out of a study of blood T cell repertoires in COVID-19. The method was immunoSEQ multiplex PCR; TCRdb's version includes in-frame clones alone and lacks a portion of them. The table has 200,000 to 250,000 clones, roughly 91% seen once; the top ten hold around 0.86%. Trimming at V came to 1 base and at J to 3 bases, leaving 7 bases not matched to a gene. The length of the CDR3 is 16 residues. CDR1 and CDR2 from the germline V gene are SGHTA and FQGTGA. The Seattle patients joined while their infection was active and were tracked longitudinally afterward. Sequencing was carried out using peripheral blood. This receptor was obtained from a man younger than 40 with COVID-19, enrolled during active disease. The chain combines TRBV7-3 with TRBJ2-3; 7 nucleotides match TRBD1. The CDR3 loop reads CASSLSGRGSTDTQYF. The CDR3 DNA is TGTGCCAGCAGCTTAAGTGGCAGGGGGAGTACAGATACGCAGTATTTT.